The table lists the clone carrying this TCR beta chain with a few counts. Antigen: not known. MiXCR, applied by TCRdb to the reads, yields one record per CDR3 protein. The data show 740,000 or so distinct CDR3 sequences, less than 40% seen once. The sample is drawn from a study of T cell repertoires in cytomegalovirus infection. The wider study: Through public TCR beta signatures, both CMV infection and matching HLA type were indicated.

Study conclusions and caveats: In two of eight donors, the top clonotype was HLA-C-restricted CMV-specific. Frequencies of public TCR beta families were cumulated, and this identified carriers of CMV plus the relevant HLA.

With V trimmed by 7 bases and J by 3 bases, 9 bases remained unmatched. This CDR3 contains 16 residues. Germline lookup yields CDR1 SNHLY and CDR2 FYNNEI. Sequences were obtained from PBMCs. The chain carries TRBV2 and TRBJ2-1, with TRBD2 matching over 10 bases. This sequence was found in a human donor in good health (CMV status not recorded). Some clones in this sample may be carry-over from other donors' samples. Here the CDR3 DNA reads TGTGCCAGCATCCCTAGCCTAGCGGGGGTCTACAATGAGCAGTTCTTC. Translated, it gives CASIPSLAGVYNEQFF.